This TCR beta chain was captured by sequencing in a study of chemoradiotherapy in HPV16-positive cancers. The germline CDR1 and CDR2 sequences are SNHLY and FYNNEI. The length of the CDR3 is 14 residues. With V trimmed by 6 bases and J by 7 bases, 9 bases remained unmatched. Points from the study as a whole: Candidate HPV-specific clones and E7-related TCR motifs grew in tumor during treatment. Only a couple of HPV16-positive patients supplied the functional HPV-specificity definition.

Here immunoSEQ multiplex PCR was the method, and the copy in TCRdb shows in-frame clones only, minus some. The table includes about 20,000 clones, around 87% detected once. As regards this clone: Its target is unknown.

The chain has TRBV2 and TRBJ2-7, with 10 nucleotides matching TRBD2. Sample: blood, taken from a patient who underwent chemoradiotherapy. The TCR sequence derives from a human donor with HPV-associated anogenital cancer. In DNA, the CDR3 is TGTGCCAGCAGCGAGCGGGAGGGCCTAGGAGAGCAGTACTTC. This encodes CASSEREGLGEQYF.